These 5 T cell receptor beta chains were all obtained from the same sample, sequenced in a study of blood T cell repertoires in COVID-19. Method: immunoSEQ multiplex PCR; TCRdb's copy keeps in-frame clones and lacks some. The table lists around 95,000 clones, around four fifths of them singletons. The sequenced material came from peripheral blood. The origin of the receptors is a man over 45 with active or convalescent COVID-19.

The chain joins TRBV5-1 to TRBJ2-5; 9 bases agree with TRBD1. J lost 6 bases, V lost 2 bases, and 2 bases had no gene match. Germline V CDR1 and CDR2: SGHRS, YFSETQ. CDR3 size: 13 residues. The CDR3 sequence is CASSLQGAKTQYF. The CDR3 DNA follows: TGCGCCAGCAGCTTACAGGGGGCAAAGACCCAGTACTTC.

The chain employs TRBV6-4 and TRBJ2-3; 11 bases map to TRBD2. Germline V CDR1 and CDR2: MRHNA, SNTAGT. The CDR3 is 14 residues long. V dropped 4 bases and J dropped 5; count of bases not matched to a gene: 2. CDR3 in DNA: TGTGCCAGCAGTGGTAGCGGGAGGGGAGATACGCAGTATTTT. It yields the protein CASSGSGRGDTQYF.

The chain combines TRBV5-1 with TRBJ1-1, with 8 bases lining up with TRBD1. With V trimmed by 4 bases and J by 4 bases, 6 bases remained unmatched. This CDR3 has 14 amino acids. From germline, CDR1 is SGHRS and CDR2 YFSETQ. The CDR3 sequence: CASSTWTGSTEAFF. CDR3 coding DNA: TGCGCCAGCAGCACATGGACAGGGAGCACTGAAGCTTTCTTT.

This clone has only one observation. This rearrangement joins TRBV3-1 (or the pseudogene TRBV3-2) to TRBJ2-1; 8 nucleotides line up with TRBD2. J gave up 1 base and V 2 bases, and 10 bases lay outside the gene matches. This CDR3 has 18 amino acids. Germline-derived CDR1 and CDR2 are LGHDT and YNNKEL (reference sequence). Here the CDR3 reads CASSQSWAGTSSYNEQFF. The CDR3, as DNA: TGTGCCAGCAGCCAAAGTTGGGCCGGGACTAGTTCCTACAATGAGCAGTTCTTC.

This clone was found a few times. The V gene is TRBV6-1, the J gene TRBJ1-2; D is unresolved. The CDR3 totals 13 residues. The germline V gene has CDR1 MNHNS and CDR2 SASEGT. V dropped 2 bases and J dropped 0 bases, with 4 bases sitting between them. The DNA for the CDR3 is TGTGCCAGCAGTGAAACAGCTAACTATGGCTACACCTTC. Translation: CASSETANYGYTF.